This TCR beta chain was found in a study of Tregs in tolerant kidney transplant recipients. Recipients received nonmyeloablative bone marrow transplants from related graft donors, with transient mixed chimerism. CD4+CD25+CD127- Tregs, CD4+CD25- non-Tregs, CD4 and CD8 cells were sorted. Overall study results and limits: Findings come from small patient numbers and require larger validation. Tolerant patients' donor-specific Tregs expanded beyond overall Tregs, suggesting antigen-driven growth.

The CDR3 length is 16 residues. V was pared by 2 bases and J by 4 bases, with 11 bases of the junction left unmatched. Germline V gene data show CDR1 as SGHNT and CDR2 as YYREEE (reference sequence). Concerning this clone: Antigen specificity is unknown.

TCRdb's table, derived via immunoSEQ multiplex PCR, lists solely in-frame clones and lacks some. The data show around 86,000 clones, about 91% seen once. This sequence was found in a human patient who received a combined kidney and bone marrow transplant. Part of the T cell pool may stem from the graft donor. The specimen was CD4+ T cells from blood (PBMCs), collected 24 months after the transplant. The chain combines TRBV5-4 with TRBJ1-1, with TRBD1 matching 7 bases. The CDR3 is CASSLGAQGVGTEAFF. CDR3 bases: TGTGCCAGCAGCTTAGGGGCTCAGGGGGTAGGCACTGAAGCTTTCTTT.